This paragraph covers one TCR beta chain sequence. Its antigen is not identified. Deep level was the assay's run setting. It was 300 ng DNA, 25,000 to 35,000 T cell genomes, that went into each replicate PCR of unsorted PBMC. Sequencing used immunoSEQ multiplex PCR; TCRdb keeps in-frame clones, though not all of them. The data contain about 480,000 clones, about four fifths of them singletons. There were only Caucasian adults among the donors, and all lived in Nashville, Tennessee. The V gene's germline CDR1 is MNHEY and CDR2 SMNVEV (reference sequence). J lost 9 bases, V lost 0 bases, and 4 bases had no gene match. This CDR3 has 13 amino acids. The data stem from a study of shared clonotypes between healthy human individuals. Notes on the study in general: The low donor count limited represented genetic and exposure-history diversity.

This receptor was taken from a woman aged 40 to 49 in good health. Some clones in this sample may be carry-over from other donors' samples. Material for sequencing was PBMCs. This sequence joins TRBV27 and TRBJ1-2, with 7 nucleotides matching TRBD1. CDR3 sequence reads: CASSLSRQGSYTF. In DNA form, the CDR3 reads TGTGCCAGCAGTTTATCCCGACAGGGAAGCTACACCTTC.